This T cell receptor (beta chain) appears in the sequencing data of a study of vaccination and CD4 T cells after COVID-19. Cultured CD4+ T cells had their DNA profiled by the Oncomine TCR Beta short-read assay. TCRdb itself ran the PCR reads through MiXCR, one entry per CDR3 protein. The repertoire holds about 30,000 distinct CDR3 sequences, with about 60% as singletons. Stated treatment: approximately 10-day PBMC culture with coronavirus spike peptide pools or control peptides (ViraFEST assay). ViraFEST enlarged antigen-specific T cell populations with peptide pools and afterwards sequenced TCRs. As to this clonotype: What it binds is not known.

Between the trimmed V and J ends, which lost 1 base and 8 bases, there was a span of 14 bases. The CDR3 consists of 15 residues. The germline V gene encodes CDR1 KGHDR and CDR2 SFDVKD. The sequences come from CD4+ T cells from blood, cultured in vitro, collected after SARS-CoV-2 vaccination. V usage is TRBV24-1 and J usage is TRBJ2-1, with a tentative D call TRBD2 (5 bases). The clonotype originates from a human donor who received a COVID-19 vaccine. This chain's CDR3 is CATSDFAPDGDEQFF. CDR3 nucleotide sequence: TGTGCCACCAGTGATTTTGCCCCGGACGGGGATGAGCAGTTCTTC.